The 23 T cell receptor beta chains below were found in one sample sequenced in a study of PD-L1 blockade in urothelial cancer. Time point: peripheral blood 6 weeks after treatment start. Using immunoSEQ multiplex PCR, the repertoire was profiled, and TCRdb retains in-frame clones only, with some absent. This sample yields around 93,000 clones, of which approximately 87% are seen a single time; around 7.7% belongs to the top ten. This sample comprised PBMCs, obtained around atezolizumab (anti-PD-L1) treatment. Receptors originate from a man aged 65 to 85 with urothelial cancer.

The chain combines TRBV11-2 with TRBJ2-7; D is ambiguous. The CDR3 runs to 13 residues. V was cut by 5 bases and J by 1 base, with 9 bases left in between. Germline V lookup: CDR1 SGHAT, CDR2 FQNNGV. CDR3 amino acids: CASSTGYSYEQYF. As DNA, the CDR3 is TGTGCCAGCAGCACCGGGTATTCCTACGAGCAGTACTTC.

The chain combines TRBV5-1 with TRBJ2-5, with a weak D call TRBD2 (6 bases). CDR1 and CDR2 from the germline V gene are SGHRS and YFSETQ. V lost 0 bases and J 6 bases, leaving 15 bases between the germline ends. The CDR3 contains 15 residues. Written as DNA, the CDR3 is TGCGCCAGCAGCTTGGGCCCTATGGAGGGGAAGACCCAGTACTTC. This codes for CASSLGPMEGKTQYF.

This chain joins TRBV2 and TRBJ2-1; 10 nucleotides agree with TRBD2. CDR1 is SNHLY and CDR2 is FYNNEI in the germline V gene. CDR3 length: 15 residues. V lost 7 bases, J lost 9 bases, and 12 bases stayed unmatched. The CDR3 loop is CASTLGAGGRGEQFF. CDR3 sequence (DNA): TGTGCCAGCACCCTGGGAGCGGGGGGGCGGGGTGAGCAGTTCTTC.

The J gene is TRBJ1-1, the V gene TRBV27; 8 bases fit TRBD1. Unmatched junction bases numbered 6, after V lost 5 bases and J lost 1 base. The CDR3 has 15 residues. Germline loops: CDR1 MNHEY, CDR2 SMNVEV (reference sequence). The DNA for the CDR3 is TGTGCCAGCAGTAAGAACAGGGGGGGGAACACTGAAGCTTTCTTT. Its protein product is CASSKNRGGNTEAFF.

The rearrangement links TRBV10-3 to TRBJ2-1, with 10 bases matching TRBD2. V was clipped by 8 bases and J by 4 bases; unmatched bases: 2. The germline gives CDR1 ENHRY, CDR2 SYGVKD. The CDR3 loop spans 13 amino acids. Here the CDR3 reads CAIGTSVYNEQFF. The CDR3 bases are TGTGCCATCGGGACTAGCGTATACAATGAGCAGTTCTTC.

The chain employs TRBV9 and TRBJ1-2; 8 nucleotides line up with TRBD1. V shed 4 bases, J shed 6 bases, and the junction held 11 bases outside the gene matches. The germline CDR1 and CDR2 sequences are SGDLS and YYNGEE. The CDR3 contains 15 residues. In DNA, the CDR3 is TGTGCCAGCAGCCCTTCAGGGGGCGCAGGACATGGCTACACCTTC. This translates into CASSPSGGAGHGYTF. Supplemented by reference TRBV9 and TRBJ1-2, the full variable domain reads DSGVTQTPKHLITATGQRVTLRCSPRSGDLSVYWYQQSLDQGLQFLIQYYNGEERAKGNILERFSAQQFPDLHSELNLSSLELGDSALYFCASSPSGGAGHGYTFGSGTRLTVV.

J is TRBJ2-5 and V is TRBV11-3; TRBD1 aligns across 9 bases. The CDR3 is 15 residues long. Per germline, CDR1 SGHNT and CDR2 YENEEA. V shed 5 bases, J shed 3 bases, and the junction held 7 bases outside the gene matches. CDR3 sequence: CASSLGQGREETQYF. CDR3 in DNA: TGTGCCAGCAGCCTGGGACAGGGAAGGGAAGAGACCCAGTACTTC.

This chain uses TRBV19 with TRBJ2-1; perhaps TRBD1 as D (6 bases). Germline V gives CDR1 LNHDA, CDR2 SQIVND (reference sequence). The V gene lost 7 bases and the J gene lost 6 bases, with 16 bases spanning the gap. The CDR3 runs 14 residues. Here the CDR3 DNA reads TGTGCCAGTACCCGGGACATCAACGCCAATGAGCAGTTCTTC. Its protein product is CASTRDINANEQFF. Full variable domain (outside the CDR3, taken from reference TRBV19 and TRBJ2-1): DGGITQSPKYLFRKEGQNVTLSCEQNLNHDAMYWYRQDPGQGLRLIYYSQIVNDFQKGDIAEGYSVSREKKESFPLTVTSAQKNPTAFYLCASTRDINANEQFFGPGTRLTVL.

This clone came up a few times. The J gene is TRBJ1-2, the V gene TRBV5-1, with 11 bases lining up with TRBD1. J lost 7 bases, V lost 4 bases, and 12 bases had no gene match. From germline, CDR1 is SGHRS and CDR2 YFSETQ. CDR3 length equals 16 residues. CDR3 DNA: TGCGCCAGCAGCCAGGCCCCCGGGACAGGGGGTGGTGGCTACACCTTC. This codes for CASSQAPGTGGGGYTF. The full variable domain, with the rest looked up from reference TRBV5-1 and TRBJ1-2, is KAGVTQTPRYLIKTRGQQVTLSCSPISGHRSVSWYQQTPGQGLQFLFEYFSETQRNKGNFPGRFSGRQFSNSRSEMNVSTLELGDSALYLCASSQAPGTGGGGYTFGSGTRLTVV.

The CDR3 reads CASSPPTKEITEAFF. CDR3 coding DNA: TGTGCCAGCTCACCCCCCACTAAAGAGATCACTGAAGCTTTCTTT. The chain joins TRBV18 to TRBJ1-1; D not certain. The V end lost 3 bases, the J end lost 4 bases, and 15 bases lay between the germline ends. The CDR3 covers 15 residues. CDR1 and CDR2 from the germline V gene are KGHSH and LQKENI. The entire variable domain, with the rest obtained from reference TRBV18 and TRBJ1-1, is as follows: NAGVMQNPRHLVRRRGQEARLRCSPMKGHSHVYWYRQLPEEGLKFMVYLQKENIIDESGMPKERFSAEFPKEGPSILRIQQVVRGDSAAYFCASSPPTKEITEAFFGQGTRLTVV.

The chain couples TRBV2 to TRBJ2-2, with a possible D match to TRBD1 (5 bases). The V end was cut by 4 bases, the J end by 2 bases, with 11 bases between. Germline V gene sequence: CDR1 SNHLY, CDR2 FYNNEI. This CDR3 region has 15 residues. DNA for the CDR3: TGTGCCAGCAGTGCTCGGACACTAAACACCGGGGAGCTGTTTTTT. It translates to CASSARTLNTGELFF.

V is TRBV7-9 and J is TRBJ2-5; 8 bases align to TRBD2. The CDR3 spans 14 residues. CDR1 is SEHNR and CDR2 is FQNEAQ in the germline V gene (reference sequence). The ends lost 6 bases at V and 3 bases at J; junction bases unmatched: 6. The DNA of the CDR3 is TGTGCCAGCAGTTCGGTCGGGGGGGAAGAGACCCAGTACTTC. Its translation is CASSSVGGEETQYF.

The chain employs TRBV10-2 and TRBJ1-1, with 8 bases that match TRBD1. The CDR3 covers 12 residues. The V gene's germline CDR1 is WSHSY and CDR2 SAAADI. V shed 3 bases, J shed 11 bases, and the junction held 5 bases outside the gene matches. For the CDR3, the DNA is TGCGCCAGCAGTGATGACAGGGGAAGGGCTTTCTTT. This sequence encodes CASSDDRGRAFF.

This chain links TRBV6-1 with TRBJ2-1; no clear D. CDR3 length equals 12 residues. V lost 7 bases and J 6 bases, leaving 10 bases between the germline ends. Per the germline V gene, CDR1 is MNHNS and CDR2 is SASEGT. CDR3 region: CASTKSGNEQFF. CDR3 DNA sequence: TGTGCCAGCACTAAATCGGGCAATGAGCAGTTCTTC.

The chain links TRBV18 to TRBJ2-1; 7 bases align to TRBD2. CDR3 length: 15 residues. Germline trimming cut 5 bases from V and 4 bases from J; bases unmatched to any gene: 8. The germline V gene encodes CDR1 KGHSH and CDR2 LQKENI. CDR3 protein: CASSSTLALYNEQFF. The DNA for the CDR3 is TGTGCCAGCTCATCTACACTAGCGCTTTACAATGAGCAGTTCTTC.

V usage is TRBV6-5 and J usage is TRBJ2-5, with TRBD2 matching 8 bases. V gave up 2 bases and J gave up 4 bases; unmatched junction bases: 6. Germline V gene data show CDR1 as MNHEY and CDR2 as SVGAGI. This CDR3 contains 15 residues. The CDR3 region is CASSYAAGESETQYF. Here the CDR3 DNA reads TGTGCCAGCAGTTACGCAGCGGGGGAGTCAGAGACCCAGTACTTC.

The rearrangement joins TRBV19 to TRBJ2-3, with D maybe TRBD1 (8 bases). V lost 3 bases and J lost 4, with 14 bases in between. Per the germline V gene, CDR1 is LNHDA and CDR2 is SQIVND (reference sequence). There are 15 residues in the CDR3. The CDR3 spells CASSMITGGADTQYF. The CDR3 nucleotides are TGTGCCAGTAGTATGATAACAGGGGGGGCAGATACGCAGTATTTT. Variable domain in full (rest from reference TRBV19 and TRBJ2-3): DGGITQSPKYLFRKEGQNVTLSCEQNLNHDAMYWYRQDPGQGLRLIYYSQIVNDFQKGDIAEGYSVSREKKESFPLTVTSAQKNPTAFYLCASSMITGGADTQYFGPGTRLTVL.

The chain is built from TRBV19 and TRBJ2-2; TRBD1 matches at 9 bases. V lost 6 bases to trimming and J lost 4 bases; unmatched junction nucleotides: 3. Germline CDR1 LNHDA, CDR2 SQIVND (reference sequence). The CDR3 totals 14 residues. As DNA, the CDR3 is TGTGCCAGTAGGGGACAGGGAGGCACCGGGGAGCTGTTTTTT. Translated, it gives CASRGQGGTGELFF. Drawing the rest from reference TRBV19 and TRBJ2-2, the complete variable domain is DGGITQSPKYLFRKEGQNVTLSCEQNLNHDAMYWYRQDPGQGLRLIYYSQIVNDFQKGDIAEGYSVSREKKESFPLTVTSAQKNPTAFYLCASRGQGGTGELFFGEGSRLTVL.

CDR3 loop: CASSQAGLGGYGYTF. Here the CDR3 DNA reads TGCGCCAGCAGCCAAGCCGGCCTGGGGGGGTATGGCTACACCTTC. This chain connects TRBV4-1 to TRBJ1-2, with a possible D match to TRBD1 (5 bases). Trimming stripped 1 base from V and 5 bases from J, with 14 bases between. Germline V gives CDR1 MGHRA, CDR2 YSYEKL. CDR3 length equals 15 residues.

This chain uses TRBV6-1 with TRBJ2-7, with D perhaps TRBD2 (6 bases). Germline lookup yields CDR1 MNHNS and CDR2 SASEGT. The CDR3 is 16 residues long. V was cut by 2 bases and J by 3 bases, with 17 bases left in between. CDR3 nucleotide sequence: TGTGCCAGCAGTGAAAGTCGCCGGGCGGGGTACTACGAGCAGTACTTC. It specifies CASSESRRAGYYEQYF.

CDR3 nucleotide sequence: TGCGCCAGCAGCTTGGAGTTGCGGGGGGGGACAGATACGCAGTATTTT. Residues: CASSLELRGGTDTQYF. J is TRBJ2-3 and V is TRBV5-1; 9 bases fit TRBD2. Germline-derived CDR1 and CDR2 are SGHRS and YFSETQ. V gave up 0 bases and J gave up 3 bases; unmatched junction bases: 5. The CDR3 length is 16 residues.

The rearrangement joins TRBV6-5 to TRBJ2-7; a possible D gene is TRBD1 (6 bases). This CDR3 is 13 amino acids long. Germline V gives CDR1 MNHEY, CDR2 SVGAGI. V was shortened by 7 bases and J by 2 bases, with 12 bases between the two germline ends. DNA of the CDR3: TGTGCCAGCACCAAGCAGGGGACCTACGAGCAGTACTTC. It is translated as CASTKQGTYEQYF.

The rearrangement uses TRBV28 and TRBJ2-2; D is ambiguous. Germline V gene lookup returns CDR1 MDHEN and CDR2 SYDVKM. Trimming shortened V by 3 bases and J by 2 bases, and 4 bases separated the two germline ends. CDR3 length: 13 amino acids. The CDR3 region is CASSFPNTGELFF. In nucleotides, the CDR3 is TGTGCCAGCAGTTTTCCTAACACCGGGGAGCTGTTTTTT. Variable domain in full (rest from reference TRBV28 and TRBJ2-2): DVKVTQSSRYLVKRTGEKVFLECVQDMDHENMFWYRQDPGLGLRLIYFSYDVKMKEKGDIPEGYSVSREKKERFSLILESASTNQTSMYLCASSFPNTGELFFGEGSRLTVL.